This note documents a single T cell receptor beta chain sequence. This clonotype was counted ten times or more. This receptor's antigen is unknown. There are no base qualities to consult, and no much larger clone falls within one base. Sequences LNHDA (CDR1) and SQIVND (CDR2) are obtained from the germline V gene (reference sequence). The CDR3 runs 14 residues from the cysteine to the phenylalanine. Only CDR3 DNA remains: 42 bases, in frame from the first base. Trimming costs V 4 bases and J 10 bases, and their ends lie 17 bases apart. This record belongs to a study of regulatory T cells in long-lasting Graves disease (dated by TCRdb to about 2021). For the wider study: Patients with newly diagnosed Graves' disease had been on antithyroid drugs for under 3 months. The study was conducted in China and was registered as a clinical trial. Peripheral blood TCR sequencing and RNA sequencing compared persistent Graves' disease patients with newly diagnosed Graves' disease patients. A total of 33 samples underwent TCR sequencing: roughly 13 from persistent and roughly 20 from newly diagnosed Graves' disease patients. The investigation overall reported the following: The small sample size was acknowledged by the authors as a limitation that may reduce accuracy. Sequencing and analysis were limited to the TCR beta chain. A larger number of public clonotypes was shared among persistent patients (around 3,000) than among newly diagnosed patients (over 850). TRBV28, TRBJ1-2 and TRBJ2-5 were preferentially used in persistent disease, while TRBV20-1 and TRBJ2-1 were favored in newly diagnosed disease. Because the primary lesion, thyroid tissue, could not be accessed, the study looked at peripheral blood alone. Lower TCR Shannon entropy and fewer highly expanded clones were observed in persistent Graves' disease patients than in newly diagnosed patients, which suggested clonal expansion.

Libraries were made using multiplex PCR. Sequencing took place on an Illumina HiSeq 4000. TCR beta libraries were built with iRepertoire HTBI primers and Arm-PCR amplification of CDR3 regions. Gel purification was performed on PCR products prior to sequencing. In the source study's methods: Across samples, 60 to 75 TRBV and 15 or so TRBJ segments were identified and used for gene usage analysis of CDR3 amino acid clonotypes. Filtered high-quality paired reads were merged into contigs using COPE and FqMerger. BLAST was used to align contigs to IMGT TRBV, TRBD and TRBJ reference genes, with CDR3 defined following IMGT. Clonotypes above 0.1% frequency were classified as highly expanded clones. Repertoire diversity was measured by Shannon entropy, and V-J evenness by the Gini coefficient. Public clonotypes were defined as clonotypes shared by more than one individual. Starting from the raw public reads, TCRdb applied fastp trimming at Q25, assembled clones with MiXCR and retained in-frame beta chains. Rows matching on CDR3 protein sequence are summarized as one entry with the most common DNA and genes. The V and J calls and clone size come from TCRdb's table, not from the authors' own analysis. This sample comprises hundreds of thousands of distinct CDR3 sequences, approximately 13% of them detected only once. Of the sample, roughly 10% falls within the top ten clones.

The time point label, as the study defines it: newly diagnosed GD, antithyroid drugs for less than 3 months. RNA was extracted from PBMCs in TRIzol for both TCR sequencing and RNA sequencing. Graves' disease was diagnosed according to American Thyroid Association guidelines. Patients were recruited from an endocrinology department in Xi'an, China. From each patient, around 9 milliliters of peripheral blood was collected into an EDTA anticoagulant tube. Ficoll Paque Plus density gradient separation was used to isolate PBMCs, and no further T cell sorting was done. An Agilent 2100 Bioanalyzer and agarose gel were used to assess RNA quality, and a NanoDrop 2000 was used to measure RNA concentration. These same records also appear under a second study, on T cells in Graves' hyperthyroidism and ophthalmopathy. From that second study: Stable Graves' hyperthyroidism was defined as the absence of progression to ophthalmopathy over 18 months of follow-up. The hyperthyroidism patients were between 18 and 65 years old and newly diagnosed, with a disease duration of less than 2 months. Exclusion was applied to patients with uncontrolled infections, other autoimmune diseases, pregnancy or lactation. Diagnoses were established on the basis of clinical symptoms, serum thyroxine and TRAb, thyroid ultrasound, and orbital computed tomography. For the first round of RT-PCR on the TCR CDR3, the HTBI primer set was used together with the Qiagen OneStep RT-PCR kit. Most expanded thyroid clonotypes (frequency above 0.001) were also detected in blood, a finding suggesting that blood repertoires may reflect thyroid immune responses. A 13 V-J signature model separated ophthalmopathy from stable hyperthyroidism, with approximately 87% sensitivity and 81.08% specificity in cross-validation and 80%/75% in testing. In validation, the model predicted progression to ophthalmopathy a median of around six months before onset, with approximately 71% sensitivity and roughly 77% specificity. A discovery cohort of about a hundred patients, about 40 with Graves' ophthalmopathy and about 58 with stable Graves' hyperthyroidism, was used to find distinguishing TCR V-J signatures. Whether ophthalmopathy could be predicted prospectively was tested in an independent validation cohort made up of roughly 20 hyperthyroidism patients plus 17 patients who later progressed to ophthalmopathy. The roughly 90 discovery patients were divided at random into training and test sets in a 7:3 ratio. Thyroid tissue and blood T-cell repertoires from six Graves' hyperthyroidism patients were also compared in the study. Once sampling was done, hyperthyroidism patients were given methimazole at a starting dose of 30 mg daily, whereas ophthalmopathy patients were given high-dose intravenous methylprednisolone. The libraries were constructed in a second round of multiplex PCR and then size-selected and purified. The libraries were sequenced on an Illumina HiSeq2000 using paired-end 100 bp reads. SOAPnuke was used to process the raw data, throwing out any read that contained adapters or uncalled bases, had a mean Phred below 15, or lacked an exact constant-primer or identifier match. COPE v1.2.5 was used to merge the high-quality paired reads, and each unique nucleotide sequence was defined as a clonotype. MiTCR v1.1 was used to align clonotypes to the IMGT TRBV, TRBD and TRBJ reference segments. Only V-J combinations with frequency above 0.0001, covering about 99% of repertoires, were analysed. The TCS score was defined as F50 (clonal expansion) divided by E x V (chaos), with BLOSUM62-based TCRdist calculated between CDR3 peptides within each V-J. Welch's t-statistics and random forest reduced roughly 530 V-J features to about 13, which were used in a naive Bayes classifier (R e1071). No statistical method was used to fix the sample size in advance, and group allocation was not hidden from the investigators. According to the paper, TCR Vbeta CDR3 sequencing was carried out on approximately 140 peripheral blood samples, which came from fewer than 50 ophthalmopathy, some 73 hyperthyroidism and roughly 17 progressor patients.

This receptor was identified in a man in his thirties or forties with Graves disease. Donor details come from another sample of the same person, matched by shared clones. Here the chain combines TRBV19 and TRBJ2-1; TRBD2 is a possible D gene, resting on 5 matching bases. The sample consisted of peripheral blood mononuclear cells (PBMCs), taken at new diagnosis, from a patient treated with antithyroid drugs. Read as DNA, the sequence is TGTGCCAGTAGTACCCATTCGTCGGGGATCGAGCAGTTCTTC. The resulting protein is CASSTHSSGIEQFF. Beyond the CDR3, the reference TRBV19 and TRBJ2-1 genes provide the residues; the full variable domain reads: DGGITQSPKYLFRKEGQNVTLSCEQNLNHDAMYWYRQDPGQGLRLIYYSQIVNDFQKGDIAEGYSVSREKKESFPLTVTSAQKNPTAFYLCASSTHSSGIEQFFGPGTRLTVL.